These 13 T cell receptor beta chains were all obtained from the same sample, sequenced in a study of neurological immune-mediated disorders. TCRdb independently ran MiXCR on the 5' RACE reads; one entry per CDR3 protein. The table shows 50,000 to 65,000 distinct CDR3 sequences, with around 4.8% occurring only once. The sequencing sample was made of PBMCs. The source is a woman between 45 and 65 years old with multiple sclerosis.

This rearrangement joins TRBV12-3 or TRBV12-4 to TRBJ1-5; tentative D call: TRBD1 (5 bases). V gave up 6 bases and J gave up 4 bases, with 22 bases separating them. The length of the CDR3 is 17 residues. The CDR3 here is CASSLQWGDAWNQPQHF. The CDR3 bases are TGTGCCAGCAGCTTACAGTGGGGGGATGCTTGGAATCAGCCCCAGCATTTT.

There are many counts of this clonotype. The chain recombines TRBV9 with TRBJ2-3, with no clear D. V shed 0 bases and J shed 2 bases, with 13 bases lying between them. This CDR3 has 16 residues. Germline-derived CDR1 and CDR2 are SGDLS and YYNGEE. The CDR3, as DNA: TGTGCCAGCAGCGTAGATAGGGAAATAAACACAGATACGCAGTATTTT. It encodes CASSVDREINTDTQYF.

Regarding this clonotype: A junction end diverges from the germline sequence, so it may reflect a read error. The chain combines TRBV20-1 with TRBJ2-4, with D perhaps matching TRBD2 (6 bases). Germline CDR1 DFQATT, CDR2 SNEGSKA (reference sequence). CDR3 size: 14 residues. In DNA form, the CDR3 reads TGCAGTGCTCGAGGAGGGGAAGCCAAAAAAATTCAGTACTTC. Its protein is CSARGGEAKKIQYF.

This clonotype was recorded many times. CDR3 loop: CASSAIRNGGNVREKLFF. In nucleotides, the CDR3 is TGTGCCAGCAGTGCCATTCGGAACGGGGGAAATGTTCGTGAAAAACTGTTTTTT. This chain connects TRBV6-1 to TRBJ1-4; D might be TRBD1 (5 bases). Deletions cut 4 bases from V and 7 bases from J, with 25 bases between. This CDR3 is 18 amino acids long. Germline-derived CDR1 and CDR2 are MNHNS and SASEGT.

This clonotype appeared many times. The V call is TRBV5-1, the J call TRBJ1-2; TRBD1 agrees at 8 bases. With V trimmed by 4 bases and J by 5 bases, 10 bases remained unmatched. The CDR3 sequence is 15 residues long. Germline CDR1 and CDR2: SGHRS and YFSETQ. CDR3 sequence (DNA): TGCGCCAGCAGCCCTGGGACAGGCCGGGAATATGGCTACACCTTC. Translated: CASSPGTGREYGYTF. Filled out from reference TRBV5-1 and TRBJ1-2, the complete variable domain reads KAGVTQTPRYLIKTRGQQVTLSCSPISGHRSVSWYQQTPGQGLQFLFEYFSETQRNKGNFPGRFSGRQFSNSRSEMNVSTLELGDSALYLCASSPGTGREYGYTFGSGTRLTVV.

This clonotype was observed many times. The rearrangement joins TRBV24-1 to TRBJ1-5; 8 bases line up with TRBD1. The junction had 12 bases not matched to a gene; V was cut back by 6 bases and J by 0 bases. The CDR3 is 18 amino acids. The germline CDR1 and CDR2 sequences are KGHDR and SFDVKD. The CDR3 spells CATSHPPGRGHSNQPQHF. DNA for the CDR3: TGTGCCACCAGTCACCCTCCAGGCAGGGGGCATAGCAATCAGCCCCAGCATTTT.

The CDR3 DNA is TGTGCCAGCAGTTTGGGGGTCTCCTACGAGCAGTACGTC. Amino acids: CASSLGVSYEQYV. V is TRBV12-3 or TRBV12-4 and J is TRBJ2-7, with D tentatively TRBD1 or TRBD2 (5 bases each). CDR3 length equals 13 residues. V was trimmed by 3 bases and J by 0 bases, leaving 6 bases between them.

A note on this clonotype: Likely a read error: the CDR3 ends without its conserved phenylalanine or tryptophan. The CDR3 nucleotides are TGTGCCATCAGTGAAAAACTATCCTACGAGCAGTACAAC. It is translated as CAISEKLSYEQYN. The gene calls are TRBV10-3 and TRBJ2-7; no firm D call. V was cut by 3 bases and J by 1 base, with 7 bases left in between. Germline V gives CDR1 ENHRY, CDR2 SYGVKD. The CDR3 spans 13 residues.

CDR3: CASSPGGGETQYF. CDR3 nucleotide sequence: TGTGCCAGCAGCCCAGGGGGCGGTGAGACCCAGTACTTC. V gene TRBV7-2 combines with J gene TRBJ2-5, with TRBD1 identical over 8 bases. This CDR3 spans 13 amino acids. The germline gives CDR1 SGHTA, CDR2 FQGNSA. The V and J ends lost 5 bases and 5 bases, in that order; junction bases with no gene match: 4.

This clonotype was seen repeatedly, ten times or more. The chain employs TRBV12-3 or TRBV12-4 and TRBJ1-5; D is unresolved. V was clipped by 1 base and J by 6 bases, with 4 bases between them. CDR3 size: 12 residues. Written as DNA, the CDR3 is TGTGCCAGCAGTTTAGTTCCTCAGCCCCAGCATTTT. This codes for CASSLVPQPQHF.

The table lists this clonotype with many counts. This chain joins TRBV6-2 or TRBV6-3 and TRBJ2-1; no reliable D call. Between the trimmed V and J ends, which lost 5 bases and 7 bases, there was a span of 6 bases. The germline V gene encodes CDR1 MNHEY and CDR2 SVGEGT. The CDR3 has 11 residues. CDR3 amino acids: CASSHGNEQFF. CDR3 DNA: TGTGCCAGCAGTCACGGGAATGAGCAGTTCTTC.

This clonotype was counted many times. This chain connects TRBV5-1 to TRBJ2-2, with TRBD1 identical over 9 bases. The V segment lost 1 base and the J segment 4 bases; nucleotides outside the gene matches: 2. CDR1 and CDR2 from the germline V gene are SGHRS and YFSETQ. This CDR3 has 15 residues. This CDR3 reads CASSLTGGGTGELFF. CDR3 nucleotide sequence: TGCGCCAGCAGCTTGACAGGGGGCGGCACCGGGGAGCTGTTTTTT.

The sample holds many counts of this clonotype. This chain uses TRBV29-1 with TRBJ1-2; weak D call: TRBD1 (6 bases). The CDR3 sequence is 13 residues long. V lost 5 bases and J 4 bases, leaving 14 bases between the germline ends. Germline-derived CDR1 and CDR2 are SQVTM and ANQGSEA. The CDR3 DNA follows: TGCAGCGTTTATACCCGGACAGCCTATGGCTACACCTTC. Translated: CSVYTRTAYGYTF.